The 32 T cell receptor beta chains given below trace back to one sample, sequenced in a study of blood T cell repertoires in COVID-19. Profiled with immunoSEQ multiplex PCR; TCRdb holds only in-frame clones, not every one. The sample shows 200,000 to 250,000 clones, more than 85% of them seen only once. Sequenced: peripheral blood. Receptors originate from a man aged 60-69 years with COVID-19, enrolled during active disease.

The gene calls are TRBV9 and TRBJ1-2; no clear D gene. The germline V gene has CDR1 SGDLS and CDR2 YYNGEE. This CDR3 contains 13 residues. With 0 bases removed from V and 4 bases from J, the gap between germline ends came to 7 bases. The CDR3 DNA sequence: TGTGCCAGCAGCGTAGTTGCAGGCTATGGCTACACCTTC. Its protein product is CASSVVAGYGYTF.

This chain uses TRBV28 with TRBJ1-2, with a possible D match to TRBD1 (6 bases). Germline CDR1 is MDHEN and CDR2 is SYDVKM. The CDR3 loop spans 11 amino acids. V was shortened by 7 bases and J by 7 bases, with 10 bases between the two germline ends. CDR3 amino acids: CASNRDLGYTF. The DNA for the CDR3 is TGTGCCAGCAACAGGGATCTTGGCTACACCTTC.

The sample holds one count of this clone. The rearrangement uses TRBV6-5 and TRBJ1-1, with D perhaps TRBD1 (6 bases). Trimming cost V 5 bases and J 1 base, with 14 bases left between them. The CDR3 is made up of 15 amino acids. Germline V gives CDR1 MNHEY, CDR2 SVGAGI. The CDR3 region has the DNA TGTGCCAGCAGTCCAAGGGGGACGGAGAACACTGAAGCTTTCTTT. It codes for CASSPRGTENTEAFF.

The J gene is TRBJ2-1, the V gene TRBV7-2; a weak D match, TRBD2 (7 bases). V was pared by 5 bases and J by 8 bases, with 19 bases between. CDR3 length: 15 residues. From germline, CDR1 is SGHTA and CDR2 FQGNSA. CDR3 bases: TGTGCCAGCAGCAACTACGGGGGGCCCTTTGATGAGCAGTTCTTC. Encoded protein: CASSNYGGPFDEQFF.

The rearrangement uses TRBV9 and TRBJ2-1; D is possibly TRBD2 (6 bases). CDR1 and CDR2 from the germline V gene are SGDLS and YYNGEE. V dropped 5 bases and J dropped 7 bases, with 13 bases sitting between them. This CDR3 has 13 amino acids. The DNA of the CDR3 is TGTGCCAGCAGGATCCTACGGGGGAATGAGCAGTTCTTC. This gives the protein CASRILRGNEQFF.

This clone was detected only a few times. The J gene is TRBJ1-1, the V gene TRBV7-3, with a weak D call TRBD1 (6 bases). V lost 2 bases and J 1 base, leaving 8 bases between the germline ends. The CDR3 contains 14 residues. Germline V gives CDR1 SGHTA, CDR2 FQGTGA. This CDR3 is CASSLGQSNTEAFF. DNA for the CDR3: TGTGCCAGCAGCTTAGGACAGTCGAACACTGAAGCTTTCTTT. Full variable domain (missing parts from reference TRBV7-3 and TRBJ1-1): GAGVSQTPSNKVTEKGKYVELRCDPISGHTALYWYRQSLGQGPEFLIYFQGTGAADDSGLPNDRFFAVRPEGSVSTLKIQRTERGDSAVYLCASSLGQSNTEAFFGQGTRLTVV.

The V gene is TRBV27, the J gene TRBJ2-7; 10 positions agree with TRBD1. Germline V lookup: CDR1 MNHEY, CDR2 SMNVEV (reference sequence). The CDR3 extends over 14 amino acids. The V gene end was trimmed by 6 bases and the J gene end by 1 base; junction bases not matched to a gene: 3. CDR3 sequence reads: CASRPDRGSYEQYF. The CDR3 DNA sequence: TGTGCCAGCAGGCCGGACAGGGGGTCCTACGAGCAGTACTTC.

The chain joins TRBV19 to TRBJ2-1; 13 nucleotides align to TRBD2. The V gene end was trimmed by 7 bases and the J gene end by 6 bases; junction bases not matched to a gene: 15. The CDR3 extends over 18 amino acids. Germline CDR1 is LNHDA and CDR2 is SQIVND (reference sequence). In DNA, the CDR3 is TGTGCCAGTACAGAGGCCTTGCCGGGACTAGCGGGATTCAATGAGCAGTTCTTC. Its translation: CASTEALPGLAGFNEQFF.

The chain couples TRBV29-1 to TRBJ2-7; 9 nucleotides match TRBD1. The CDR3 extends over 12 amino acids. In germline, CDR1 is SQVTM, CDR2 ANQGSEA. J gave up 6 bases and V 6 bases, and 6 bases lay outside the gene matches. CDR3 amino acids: CSVGTGYVEQYF. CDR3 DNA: TGCAGCGTGGGGACAGGGTACGTCGAGCAGTACTTC.

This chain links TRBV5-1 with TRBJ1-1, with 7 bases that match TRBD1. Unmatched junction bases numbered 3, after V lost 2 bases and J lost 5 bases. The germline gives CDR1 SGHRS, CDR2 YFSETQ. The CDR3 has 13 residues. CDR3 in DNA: TGCGCCAGCAGCTTAAACAGGGGAACTGAAGCTTTCTTT. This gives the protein CASSLNRGTEAFF. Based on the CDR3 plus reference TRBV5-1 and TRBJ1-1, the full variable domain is KAGVTQTPRYLIKTRGQQVTLSCSPISGHRSVSWYQQTPGQGLQFLFEYFSETQRNKGNFPGRFSGRQFSNSRSEMNVSTLELGDSALYLCASSLNRGTEAFFGQGTRLTVV.

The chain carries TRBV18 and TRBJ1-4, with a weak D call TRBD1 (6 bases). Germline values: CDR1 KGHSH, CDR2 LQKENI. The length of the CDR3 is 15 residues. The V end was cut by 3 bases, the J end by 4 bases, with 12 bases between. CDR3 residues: CASSPQQGHNEKLFF. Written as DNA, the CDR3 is TGTGCCAGCTCACCCCAACAGGGACATAATGAAAAACTGTTTTTT.

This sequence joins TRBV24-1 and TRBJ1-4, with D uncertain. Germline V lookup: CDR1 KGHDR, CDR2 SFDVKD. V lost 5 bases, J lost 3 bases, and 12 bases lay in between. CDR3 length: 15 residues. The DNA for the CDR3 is TGTGCCACCAGTGGGGCTACCCAAGCTAATGAAAAACTGTTTTTT. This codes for CATSGATQANEKLFF.

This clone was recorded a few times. CDR3 nucleotide sequence: TGTGCCAGTAGTATACCCGTCACCGGGGAGCTGTTTTTT. Amino acids: CASSIPVTGELFF. The gene calls are TRBV19 and TRBJ2-2; the D is unclear. Trimming pared 2 bases from V and 4 bases from J, leaving 5 bases between. Germline V gene data show CDR1 as LNHDA and CDR2 as SQIVND (reference sequence). This CDR3 is built from 13 residues.

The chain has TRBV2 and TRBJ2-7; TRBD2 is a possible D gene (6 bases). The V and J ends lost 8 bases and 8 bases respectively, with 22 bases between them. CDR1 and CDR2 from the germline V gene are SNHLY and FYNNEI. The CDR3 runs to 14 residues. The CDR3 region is CASPSPGVPLKQYF. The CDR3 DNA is TGTGCCAGCCCCTCTCCGGGGGTTCCTCTGAAGCAGTACTTC.

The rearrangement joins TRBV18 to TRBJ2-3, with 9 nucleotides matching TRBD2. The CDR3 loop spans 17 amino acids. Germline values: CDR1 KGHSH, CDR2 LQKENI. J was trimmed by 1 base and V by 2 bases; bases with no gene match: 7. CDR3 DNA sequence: TGTGCCAGCTCACCAGCAGGACTAGCGACCGGCACAGATACGCAGTATTTT. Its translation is CASSPAGLATGTDTQYF.

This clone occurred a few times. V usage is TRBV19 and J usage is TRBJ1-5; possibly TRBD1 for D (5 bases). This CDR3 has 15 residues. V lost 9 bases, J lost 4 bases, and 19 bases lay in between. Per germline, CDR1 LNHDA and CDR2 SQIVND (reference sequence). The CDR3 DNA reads TGTGCCAGCACGAGCTCGGGGGGTAGAAATCAGCCCCAGCATTTT. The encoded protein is CASTSSGGRNQPQHF.

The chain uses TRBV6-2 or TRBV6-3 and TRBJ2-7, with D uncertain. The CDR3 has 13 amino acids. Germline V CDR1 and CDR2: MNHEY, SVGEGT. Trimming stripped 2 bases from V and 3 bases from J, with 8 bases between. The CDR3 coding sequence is TGTGCCAGCAGTTACCCCGTGAGCTACGAGCAGTACTTC. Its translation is CASSYPVSYEQYF.

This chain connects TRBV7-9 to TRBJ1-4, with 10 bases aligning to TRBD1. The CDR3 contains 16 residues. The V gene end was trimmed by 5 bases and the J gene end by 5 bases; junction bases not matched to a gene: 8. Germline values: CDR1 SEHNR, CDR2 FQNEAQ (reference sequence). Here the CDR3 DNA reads TGTGCCAGCAGCCTGAGGACAGGGGGGCAAAATGAAAAACTGTTTTTT. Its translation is CASSLRTGGQNEKLFF.

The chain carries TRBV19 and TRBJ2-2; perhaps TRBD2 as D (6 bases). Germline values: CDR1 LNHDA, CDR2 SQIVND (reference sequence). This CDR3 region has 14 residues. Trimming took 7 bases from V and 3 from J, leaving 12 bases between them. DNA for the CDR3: TGTGCCAGTAACGCGGGGACCTACACCGGGGAGCTGTTTTTT. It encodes CASNAGTYTGELFF.

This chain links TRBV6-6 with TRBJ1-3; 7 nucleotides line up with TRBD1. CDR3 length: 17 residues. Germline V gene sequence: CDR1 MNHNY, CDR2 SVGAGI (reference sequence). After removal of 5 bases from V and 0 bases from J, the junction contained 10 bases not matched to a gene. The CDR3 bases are TGTGCCAGCAGTCAATTGGGACAGATACCCTCTGGAAACACCATATATTTT. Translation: CASSQLGQIPSGNTIYF.

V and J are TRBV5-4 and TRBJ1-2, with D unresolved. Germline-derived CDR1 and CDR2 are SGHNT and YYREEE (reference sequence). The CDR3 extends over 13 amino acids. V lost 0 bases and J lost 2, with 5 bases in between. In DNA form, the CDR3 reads TGTGCCAGCAGCTTGGTGTTAAACTATGGCTACACCTTC. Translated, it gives CASSLVLNYGYTF. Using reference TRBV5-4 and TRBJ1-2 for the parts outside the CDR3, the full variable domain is ETGVTQSPTHLIKTRGQQVTLRCSSQSGHNTVSWYQQALGQGPQFIFQYYREEENGRGNFPPRFSGLQFPNYSSELNVNALELDDSALYLCASSLVLNYGYTFGSGTRLTVV.

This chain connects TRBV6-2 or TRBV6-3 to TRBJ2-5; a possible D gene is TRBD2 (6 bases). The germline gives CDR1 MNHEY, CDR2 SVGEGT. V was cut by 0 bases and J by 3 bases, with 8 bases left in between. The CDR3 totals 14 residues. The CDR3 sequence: CASSYSGGKETQYF. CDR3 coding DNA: TGTGCCAGCAGTTACTCGGGGGGAAAAGAGACCCAGTACTTC.

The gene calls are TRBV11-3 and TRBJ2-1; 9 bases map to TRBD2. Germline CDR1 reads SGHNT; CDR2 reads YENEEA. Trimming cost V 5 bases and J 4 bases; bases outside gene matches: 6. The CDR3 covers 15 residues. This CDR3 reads CASSIGGGEYNEQFF. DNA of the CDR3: TGTGCCAGCAGCATTGGCGGGGGGGAGTACAATGAGCAGTTCTTC.

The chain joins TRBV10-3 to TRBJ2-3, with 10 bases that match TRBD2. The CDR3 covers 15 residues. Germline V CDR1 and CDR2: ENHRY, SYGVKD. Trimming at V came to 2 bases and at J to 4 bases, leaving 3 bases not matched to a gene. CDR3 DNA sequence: TGTGCCATCAGTGAGGCTAGCGGGAGCTCAGATACGCAGTATTTT. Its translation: CAISEASGSSDTQYF.

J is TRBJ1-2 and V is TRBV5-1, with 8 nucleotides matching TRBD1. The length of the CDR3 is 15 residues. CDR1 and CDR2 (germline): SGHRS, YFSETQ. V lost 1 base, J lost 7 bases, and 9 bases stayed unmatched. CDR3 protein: CASSLPDRVLGGYTF. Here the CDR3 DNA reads TGCGCCAGCAGCTTGCCGGACAGGGTATTGGGTGGCTACACCTTC.

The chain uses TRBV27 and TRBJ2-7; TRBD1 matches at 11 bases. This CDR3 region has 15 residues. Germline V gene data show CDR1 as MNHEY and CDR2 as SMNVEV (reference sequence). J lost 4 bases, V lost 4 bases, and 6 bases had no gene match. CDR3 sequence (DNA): TGTGCCAGCAGTTCTACCGGGACAGGGGGTTACGAGCAGTACTTC. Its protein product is CASSSTGTGGYEQYF.

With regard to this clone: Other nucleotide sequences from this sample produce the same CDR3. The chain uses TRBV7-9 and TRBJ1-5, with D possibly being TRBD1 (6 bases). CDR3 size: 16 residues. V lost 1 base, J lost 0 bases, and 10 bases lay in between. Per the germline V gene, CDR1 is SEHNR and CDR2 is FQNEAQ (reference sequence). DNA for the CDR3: TGTGCCAGCAGCTTAGACAGGGCTCATAGCAATCAGCCCCAGCATTTT. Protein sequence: CASSLDRAHSNQPQHF.

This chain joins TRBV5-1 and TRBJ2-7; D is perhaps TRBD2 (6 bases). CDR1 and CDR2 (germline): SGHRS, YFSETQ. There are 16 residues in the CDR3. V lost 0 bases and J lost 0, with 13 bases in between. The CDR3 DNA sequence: TGCGCCAGCAGCTTGGTTGTCGGGGGATTCTCCTACGAGCAGTACTTC. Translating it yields CASSLVVGGFSYEQYF.

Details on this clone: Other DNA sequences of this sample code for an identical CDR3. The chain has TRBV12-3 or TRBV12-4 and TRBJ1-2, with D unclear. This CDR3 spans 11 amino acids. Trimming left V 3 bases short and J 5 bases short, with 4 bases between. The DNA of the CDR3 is TGTGCCAGCAGTTTCGGTTATGGCTACACCTTC. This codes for CASSFGYGYTF.

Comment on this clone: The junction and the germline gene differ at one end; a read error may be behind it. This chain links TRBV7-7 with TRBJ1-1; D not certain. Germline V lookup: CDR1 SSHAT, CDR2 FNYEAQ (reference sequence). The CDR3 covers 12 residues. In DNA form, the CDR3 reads TGTGCTAGCAACAGACCCTCCTTCCAAGCTTTCTTT. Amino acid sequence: CASNRPSFQAFF.

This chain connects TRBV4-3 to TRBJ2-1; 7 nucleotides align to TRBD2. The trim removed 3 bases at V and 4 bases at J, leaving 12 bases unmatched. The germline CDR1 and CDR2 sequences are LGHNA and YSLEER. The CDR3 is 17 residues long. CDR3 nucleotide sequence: TGCGCCAGCAGCCATGTCGGTGGCGGGAGTGCGTACAATGAGCAGTTCTTC. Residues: CASSHVGGGSAYNEQFF.

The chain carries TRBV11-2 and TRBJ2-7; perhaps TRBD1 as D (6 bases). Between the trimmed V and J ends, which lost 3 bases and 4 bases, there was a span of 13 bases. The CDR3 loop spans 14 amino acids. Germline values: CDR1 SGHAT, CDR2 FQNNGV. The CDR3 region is CASSFGQYLYEQYF. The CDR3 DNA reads TGTGCCAGCAGCTTTGGACAGTACCTTTACGAGCAGTACTTC.